The present T cell receptor beta chain was sequenced within a study of blood T cell repertoires in COVID-19. The wider study: Samples representing acute and convalescent COVID-19 were sourced from the United States, Italy and Spain.

Germline V lookup: CDR1 SGHRS, CDR2 YFSETQ. Germline trimming cut 4 bases from V and 4 bases from J; bases unmatched to any gene: 6. The CDR3 consists of 15 residues. Original processing notes: Reference gene primer amplification in the assay estimated nucleated cell counts. Generated by immunoSEQ multiplex PCR, the TCRdb table keeps only in-frame clones and is missing some. For V, J and clone size, that table is used; D and trimming come from the DNA. The sample includes fewer than 300,000 clones, nearly 90% of them seen just once. Sequencing was carried out using peripheral blood. The genes are TRBV5-1 and TRBJ2-1, with 9 nucleotides matching TRBD2. The TCR originated in a woman aged 30 to 39 with acute or convalescent COVID-19. CDR3 sequence reads: CASSGSSGTYNEQFF. CDR3 nucleotide sequence: TGCGCCAGCAGCGGCTCTAGCGGGACTTACAATGAGCAGTTCTTC.